This T cell receptor (beta chain) came from a study of post-analysis software for immune sequencing data. Study findings and constraints: Strong co-clustering by F measure linked samples that shared a preparation batch. In patients, TRBV5-6, TRBV5-1 and TRBV20-1 belonged to five TRBV segments found more frequently than in controls. There was significantly lower normalized Chao1 diversity in multiple sclerosis patients than in controls.

The count of this clonotype is one. Its specificity is unknown. A read error may produce the germline difference seen at one junction end. The library was made from cDNA and included unique molecular identifiers. TCRdb re-called the PCR reads through MiXCR, storing one row per CDR3 protein. In the table there are roughly 400,000 distinct CDR3 sequences, less than 40% of which are singletons. The CDR3 consists of 11 residues. Germline V CDR1 and CDR2: DFQATT, SNEGSKA (reference sequence). This receptor was taken from a girl aged 2-9 years with multiple sclerosis. The sequencing input was blood. The chain couples TRBV20-1 to TRBJ2-4; 10 bases are a match to TRBD1. The CDR3 DNA is TGCAGTGCTAGAGCCGGGACAGGGGACTTCTTC. Translating gives CSARAGTGDFF.